This TCR beta chain derives from a study of T cell repertoires in cytomegalovirus infection. General study findings and limits: Dominating the ex vivo response were TCR beta clonotypes that were CMV-specific and HLA-C-restricted.

Germline V CDR1 and CDR2: MNHEY, SMNVEV (reference sequence). The CDR3 extends over 14 amino acids. The V and J ends lost 2 bases and 7 bases, in that order; junction bases with no gene match: 5. TCRdb redid the calling of the reads with MiXCR, one entry per CDR3 protein. The table includes some 800,000 distinct CDR3 sequences, approximately 32% detected once. Concerning this clonotype: Its antigen is not known.

The material was cultured CD8+ T cells from PBMCs, obtained from culture after CMV antigen stimulation. The genes are TRBV27 and TRBJ2-1, with TRBD2 matching over 7 bases. The sequence derives from a human donor in good health (CMV status not recorded). Some clones in this sample may be carry-over from other donors' samples. Here the CDR3 reads CASSLTGGQNEQFF. The CDR3 coding sequence is TGTGCCAGCAGTTTAACGGGGGGTCAAAATGAGCAGTTCTTC.